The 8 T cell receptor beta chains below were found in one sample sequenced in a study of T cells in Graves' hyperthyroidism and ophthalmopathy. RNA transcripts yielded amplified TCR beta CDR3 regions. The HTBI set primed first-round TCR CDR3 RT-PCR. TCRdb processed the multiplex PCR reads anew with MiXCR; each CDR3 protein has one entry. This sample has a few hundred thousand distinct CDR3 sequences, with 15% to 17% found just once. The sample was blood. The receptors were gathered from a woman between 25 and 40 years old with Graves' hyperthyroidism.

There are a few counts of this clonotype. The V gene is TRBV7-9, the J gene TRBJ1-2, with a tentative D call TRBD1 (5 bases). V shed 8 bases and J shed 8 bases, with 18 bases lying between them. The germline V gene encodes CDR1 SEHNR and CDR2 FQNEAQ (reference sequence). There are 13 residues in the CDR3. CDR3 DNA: TGTGCCAGCGCCCTAGGAGGGGAGATAGGCTACACCTTC. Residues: CASALGGEIGYTF.

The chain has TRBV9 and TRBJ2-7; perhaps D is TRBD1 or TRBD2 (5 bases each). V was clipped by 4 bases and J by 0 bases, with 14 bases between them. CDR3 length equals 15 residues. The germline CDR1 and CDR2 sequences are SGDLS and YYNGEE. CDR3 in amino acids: CASSFRDGGSYEQYF. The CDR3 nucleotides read TGTGCCAGCAGCTTCCGGGACGGCGGCTCCTACGAGCAGTACTTC.

The CDR3 reads CASEPSYNEQFF. The CDR3 coding sequence is TGTGCCAGCGAACCCTCATACAATGAGCAGTTCTTC. V gene TRBV6-2 or TRBV6-3 combines with J gene TRBJ2-1; D is unclear. Germline V gene data show CDR1 as MNHEY and CDR2 as SVGEGT. Trimming took off 8 bases at V and 4 bases at J, with 9 bases between the two ends. The CDR3 has 12 residues.

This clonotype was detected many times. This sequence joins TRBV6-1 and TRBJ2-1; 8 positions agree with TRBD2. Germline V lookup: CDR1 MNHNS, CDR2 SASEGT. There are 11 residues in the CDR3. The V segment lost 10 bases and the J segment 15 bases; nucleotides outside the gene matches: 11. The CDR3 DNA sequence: TGTGCCACTCTAGCGGGTCGCGATGGGTTCTTC. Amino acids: CATLAGRDGFF.

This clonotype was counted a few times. The CDR3 loop is CSAPTDYNEQFF. The CDR3 DNA reads as TGCAGCGCCCCGACAGACTACAATGAGCAGTTCTTC. The chain joins TRBV29-1 to TRBJ2-1, with TRBD1 as a possible D gene (5 bases). CDR1 and CDR2 from the germline V gene are SQVTM and ANQGSEA. This CDR3 comprises 12 residues. V was trimmed by 7 bases and J by 3 bases, leaving 10 bases between them.

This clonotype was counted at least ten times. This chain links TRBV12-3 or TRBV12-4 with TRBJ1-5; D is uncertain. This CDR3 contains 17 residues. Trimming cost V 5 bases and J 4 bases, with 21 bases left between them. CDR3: CASSQQMIGKLNQPQHF. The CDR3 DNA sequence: TGTGCCAGCAGTCAACAGATGATCGGGAAACTGAATCAGCCCCAGCATTTT.

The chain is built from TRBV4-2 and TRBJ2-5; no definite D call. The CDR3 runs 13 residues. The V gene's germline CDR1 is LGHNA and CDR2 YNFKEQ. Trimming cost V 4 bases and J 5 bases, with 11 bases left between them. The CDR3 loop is CASSPERPETQYF. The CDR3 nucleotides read TGTGCCAGCAGCCCGGAGAGACCCGAGACCCAGTACTTC.

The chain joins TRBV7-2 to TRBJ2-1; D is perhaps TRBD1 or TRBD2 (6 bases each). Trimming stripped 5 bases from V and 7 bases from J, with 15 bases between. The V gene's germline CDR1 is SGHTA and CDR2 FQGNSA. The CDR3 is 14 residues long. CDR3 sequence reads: CASSAGGQGNEQFF. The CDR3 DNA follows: TGTGCCAGCAGCGCTGGGGGGCAGGGTAATGAGCAGTTCTTC.